Listed here are 28 T cell receptor beta chains from one sample, sequenced in a study of technical replicates of blood from a few donors (dated by TCRdb to the late 2010s). To prepare the library, the immunoSEQ multiplex PCR assay was applied. The immuneACCESS repertoire file appears here via TCRdb, limited to in-frame rearrangements. These files lack a portion of the clones; in checked studies, under half of the deficit traces to unresolved V genes, and the cause of the others is not known. The sample has roughly 82,000 clones on record, roughly 95% of them singletons. Of the sample, about 0.36% is held by the ten largest clones. Material: T cells isolated from PBMCs. The receptors derive from a human donor in good health.

The V call is TRBV19, the J call TRBJ1-5, with 8 bases that match TRBD1. The CDR3 is 14 residues long. Germline V gene data show CDR1 as LNHDA and CDR2 as SQIVND (reference sequence). Trimming took 7 bases from V and 7 from J; bases not matched to a gene: 9. CDR3 amino acids: CASNPDRGGQPQHF. The CDR3 DNA reads TGTGCCAGTAACCCTGACAGGGGTGGGCAGCCCCAGCATTTT. Drawing the rest from reference TRBV19 and TRBJ1-5, the complete variable domain is DGGITQSPKYLFRKEGQNVTLSCEQNLNHDAMYWYRQDPGQGLRLIYYSQIVNDFQKGDIAEGYSVSREKKESFPLTVTSAQKNPTAFYLCASNPDRGGQPQHFGDGTRLSIL.

In nucleotides, the CDR3 is TGTGCCAGCAGTGGCGTCAGGTCCTCTGGAAACACCATATATTTT. This sequence encodes CASSGVRSSGNTIYF. This sequence joins TRBV2 and TRBJ1-3; the D is unclear. V gave up 4 bases and J gave up 0 bases, with 10 bases separating them. Germline lookup yields CDR1 SNHLY and CDR2 FYNNEI. The CDR3 runs 15 residues.

The J gene is TRBJ2-7, the V gene TRBV6-5; unclear D gene. V dropped 2 bases and J dropped 2 bases, with 7 bases sitting between them. The CDR3 sequence is 13 residues long. Per germline, CDR1 MNHEY and CDR2 SVGAGI. The CDR3 DNA reads as TGTGCCAGCAGTTACGGGCCGGCCTACGAGCAGTACTTC. Amino acids: CASSYGPAYEQYF.

The chain links TRBV7-2 to TRBJ2-2, with a weak D call TRBD1 (6 bases). V shed 6 bases and J shed 4 bases, with 9 bases lying between them. In germline, CDR1 is SGHTA, CDR2 FQGNSA. The CDR3 loop spans 13 amino acids. The DNA of the CDR3 is TGTGCCAGCAGGGTGACAGGCACCGGGGAGCTGTTTTTT. Residues: CASRVTGTGELFF.

The chain joins TRBV7-8 to TRBJ2-7, with TRBD1 identical over 11 bases. This CDR3 has 14 amino acids. V shed 5 bases, J shed 4 bases, and the junction held 4 bases outside the gene matches. Germline V lookup: CDR1 SGHVS, CDR2 FQNEAQ. The CDR3 sequence is CASSPGTGGYEQYF. CDR3 in DNA: TGTGCCAGCAGCCCCGGGACAGGGGGTTACGAGCAGTACTTC.

The chain is built from TRBV6-6 and TRBJ2-7; 7 bases match TRBD1. Germline lookup yields CDR1 MNHNY and CDR2 SVGAGI (reference sequence). The CDR3 loop spans 15 amino acids. The trim removed 6 bases at V and 3 bases at J, leaving 11 bases unmatched. CDR3: CASRHQRQGVYEQYF. Written as DNA, the CDR3 is TGTGCCAGCAGACACCAACGACAGGGAGTCTACGAGCAGTACTTC.

CDR3 DNA sequence: TGTGCCAGCAGCCCAACCACTTACGGGGAGCTGTTTTTT. This gives the protein CASSPTTYGELFF. The V and J genes are TRBV9 and TRBJ2-2, with D hard to call. Germline loops: CDR1 SGDLS, CDR2 YYNGEE. CDR3 length: 13 amino acids. V gave up 4 bases and J gave up 7 bases, with 11 bases separating them.

The chain combines TRBV7-9 with TRBJ1-1; no definite D call. V dropped 5 bases and J dropped 2 bases, with 6 bases sitting between them. The CDR3 extends over 12 amino acids. From germline, CDR1 is SEHNR and CDR2 FQNEAQ (reference sequence). The DNA for the CDR3 is TGTGCCAGCAGCCTATACAACACTGAAGCTTTCTTT. It translates to CASSLYNTEAFF.

This sequence joins TRBV5-4 and TRBJ2-3; 7 positions match TRBD2. Germline CDR1 and CDR2: SGHNT and YYREEE (reference sequence). The CDR3 is 14 residues long. Germline trimming cut 0 bases from V and 3 bases from J; bases unmatched to any gene: 1. The CDR3: CASSLASGTDTQYF. The CDR3 nucleotides read TGTGCCAGCAGCTTGGCTAGCGGAACAGATACGCAGTATTTT.

The rearrangement links TRBV18 to TRBJ1-1, with a possible D match to TRBD1 (5 bases). Germline CDR1 reads KGHSH; CDR2 reads LQKENI. This CDR3 has 13 residues. The V and J ends lost 3 bases and 6 bases respectively, with 11 bases between them. The CDR3 protein is CASSPRRGAEAFF. In DNA form, the CDR3 reads TGTGCCAGCTCACCGCGGCGGGGGGCTGAAGCTTTCTTT.

The rearrangement links TRBV27 to TRBJ2-7; 12 bases match TRBD2. The trim removed 5 bases at V and 2 bases at J, leaving 4 bases unmatched. Germline V gene lookup returns CDR1 MNHEY and CDR2 SMNVEV (reference sequence). CDR3 size: 15 residues. This CDR3 is CASSPRLAGAYEQYF. DNA of the CDR3: TGTGCCAGCAGTCCACGACTAGCGGGAGCCTACGAGCAGTACTTC.

V is TRBV14 and J is TRBJ2-7, with a tentative D call TRBD2 (5 bases). The V and J ends lost 4 bases and 3 bases respectively, with 13 bases between them. CDR3 size: 14 residues. Germline CDR1 reads SGHDN; CDR2 reads FVKESK. CDR3 sequence reads: CASSPIVGNYEQYF. CDR3 sequence (DNA): TGTGCCAGCAGCCCCATAGTCGGGAACTACGAGCAGTACTTC.

The V call is TRBV11-3, the J call TRBJ1-5; D may be TRBD1 (5 bases). There are 18 residues in the CDR3. Per germline, CDR1 SGHNT and CDR2 YENEEA. V lost 1 base and J 1 base, leaving 17 bases between the germline ends. The CDR3 reads CASSLGGVGGESNQPQHF. The DNA for the CDR3 is TGTGCCAGCAGCTTAGGTGGGGTCGGGGGGGAGAGCAATCAGCCCCAGCATTTT.

V and J are TRBV4-1 and TRBJ1-1; D remains unclear. Trimming left V 4 bases short and J 7 bases short, with 16 bases between. The CDR3 length is 14 residues. Germline CDR1 is MGHRA and CDR2 is YSYEKL. CDR3 DNA: TGCGCCAGCAGCCGATTGACTCGAACCTTTGAAGCTTTCTTT. It translates to CASSRLTRTFEAFF.

The chain employs TRBV9 and TRBJ1-1, with D perhaps TRBD1 (5 bases). This CDR3 is built from 11 residues. The germline gives CDR1 SGDLS, CDR2 YYNGEE. V lost 5 bases and J 10 bases, leaving 12 bases between the germline ends. The CDR3 spells CASRGALGAFF. The CDR3 DNA follows: TGTGCCAGCAGAGGGGCCTTAGGAGCTTTCTTT.

V usage is TRBV19 and J usage is TRBJ2-2; D is undetermined. V lost 7 bases and J 3 bases, leaving 12 bases between the germline ends. The CDR3 runs 14 residues. CDR1 and CDR2 from the germline V gene are LNHDA and SQIVND (reference sequence). In DNA form, the CDR3 reads TGTGCCAGTACTAGGTCTGTAGACACCGGGGAGCTGTTTTTT. This translates into CASTRSVDTGELFF.

Only one count was recorded for this clone. This chain connects TRBV11-2 to TRBJ2-3; 7 bases align to TRBD1. Trimming at V came to 1 base and at J to 4 bases, leaving 8 bases not matched to a gene. The germline CDR1 and CDR2 sequences are SGHAT and FQNNGV. This CDR3 region has 16 residues. The CDR3 loop reads CASSLAGTAGSDTQYF. CDR3 nucleotide sequence: TGTGCCAGCAGCTTAGCGGGGACAGCCGGATCAGATACGCAGTATTTT.

The CDR3 reads CASSQGTSGLGELFF. CDR3 in DNA: TGCGCCAGCAGCCAGGGGACTAGCGGTCTCGGGGAGCTGTTTTTT. The chain has TRBV4-1 and TRBJ2-2; 11 positions match TRBD2. After removal of 3 bases from V and 7 bases from J, the junction contained 4 bases not matched to a gene. Germline V CDR1 and CDR2: MGHRA, YSYEKL. The CDR3 sequence is 15 residues long.

The CDR3 protein is CASSITGVSYEQYF. The CDR3 DNA sequence: TGCGCCAGCAGCATAACAGGGGTCTCCTACGAGCAGTACTTC. This sequence joins TRBV5-1 and TRBJ2-7; 7 nucleotides line up with TRBD1. The germline V gene encodes CDR1 SGHRS and CDR2 YFSETQ. Trimming at V came to 4 bases and at J to 0 bases, leaving 4 bases not matched to a gene. This CDR3 is 14 amino acids long.

The rearrangement uses TRBV21-1 and TRBJ1-5. TRBV21-1 is reported as a pseudogene. There are 13 residues in the CDR3. The CDR3 sequence: CASGIGGNQPQHF. Here the CDR3 DNA reads TGTGCCAGCGGGATCGGGGGCAATCAGCCCCAGCATTTT.

The CDR3 loop reads CASSFTDNEQFF. The CDR3 coding sequence is TGTGCCAGCAGCTTTACGGACAATGAGCAGTTCTTC. The J gene is TRBJ2-1, the V gene TRBV7-3; no clear D gene. Germline V lookup: CDR1 SGHTA, CDR2 FQGTGA. Deletions cut 3 bases from V and 5 bases from J, with 5 bases between. CDR3 length: 12 residues.

The chain carries TRBV19 and TRBJ2-3; D might be TRBD1 (6 bases). V lost 3 bases to trimming and J lost 3 bases, with 13 bases between them. Germline assignment: CDR1 LNHDA and CDR2 SQIVND (reference sequence). The CDR3 is made up of 15 amino acids. This CDR3 reads CASSINGGSTDTQYF. CDR3 coding DNA: TGTGCCAGTAGTATTAATGGGGGCTCGACAGATACGCAGTATTTT.

This clone was seen more than once but under ten times. V usage is TRBV6-5 and J usage is TRBJ1-2; the D gene is possibly TRBD1 (6 bases). Germline values: CDR1 MNHEY, CDR2 SVGAGI. V lost 5 bases, J lost 6 bases, and 10 bases lay in between. CDR3 length: 12 amino acids. The CDR3 here is CASSPGDHGYTF. CDR3 in DNA: TGTGCCAGCAGTCCAGGGGATCATGGCTACACCTTC.

This rearrangement joins TRBV9 to TRBJ2-3; 7 positions agree with TRBD2. V lost 5 bases and J lost 3; bases outside the gene matches: 9. The CDR3 is 15 residues long. Germline loops: CDR1 SGDLS, CDR2 YYNGEE. The CDR3 here is CASSGGRGRTDTQYF. CDR3 coding DNA: TGTGCCAGCAGTGGCGGGAGAGGTAGGACAGATACGCAGTATTTT.

The chain uses TRBV29-1 and TRBJ2-7; 9 bases align to TRBD1. J lost 6 bases, V lost 0 bases, and 9 bases had no gene match. This CDR3 comprises 15 residues. Germline V lookup: CDR1 SQVTM, CDR2 ANQGSEA. The CDR3 DNA reads as TGCAGCGTTGAAGAGTTTCGGACAGGGGCGTCCGAGCAGTACTTC. It translates to CSVEEFRTGASEQYF.

V usage is TRBV27 and J usage is TRBJ2-7, with D tentatively TRBD1 (6 bases). The CDR3 runs to 16 residues. V was clipped by 2 bases and J by 2 bases, with 16 bases between them. CDR1 is MNHEY and CDR2 is SMNVEV in the germline V gene (reference sequence). DNA of the CDR3: TGTGCCAGCAGTTTACTCTCCGGGCAGGGGCCCTACGAGCAGTACTTC. Protein: CASSLLSGQGPYEQYF.

The chain has TRBV5-1 and TRBJ2-5; 7 nucleotides match TRBD2. Per germline, CDR1 SGHRS and CDR2 YFSETQ. CDR3 length: 16 amino acids. V lost 3 bases, J lost 4 bases, and 12 bases stayed unmatched. CDR3 residues: CASSSSFAGVLETQYF. The CDR3 DNA is TGCGCCAGCAGCTCGTCTTTTGCGGGAGTACTAGAGACCCAGTACTTC.

The V and J genes are TRBV19 and TRBJ1-5; TRBD1 matches 7 bases. This CDR3 comprises 14 residues. CDR1 and CDR2 (germline): LNHDA, SQIVND (reference sequence). V shed 5 bases, J shed 4 bases, and the junction held 5 bases outside the gene matches. The CDR3 sequence: CASSVRDRNQPQHF. CDR3 sequence (DNA): TGTGCCAGTAGTGTCCGGGACAGAAATCAGCCCCAGCATTTT. The full variable domain, completed using reference TRBV19 and TRBJ1-5, is DGGITQSPKYLFRKEGQNVTLSCEQNLNHDAMYWYRQDPGQGLRLIYYSQIVNDFQKGDIAEGYSVSREKKESFPLTVTSAQKNPTAFYLCASSVRDRNQPQHFGDGTRLSIL.